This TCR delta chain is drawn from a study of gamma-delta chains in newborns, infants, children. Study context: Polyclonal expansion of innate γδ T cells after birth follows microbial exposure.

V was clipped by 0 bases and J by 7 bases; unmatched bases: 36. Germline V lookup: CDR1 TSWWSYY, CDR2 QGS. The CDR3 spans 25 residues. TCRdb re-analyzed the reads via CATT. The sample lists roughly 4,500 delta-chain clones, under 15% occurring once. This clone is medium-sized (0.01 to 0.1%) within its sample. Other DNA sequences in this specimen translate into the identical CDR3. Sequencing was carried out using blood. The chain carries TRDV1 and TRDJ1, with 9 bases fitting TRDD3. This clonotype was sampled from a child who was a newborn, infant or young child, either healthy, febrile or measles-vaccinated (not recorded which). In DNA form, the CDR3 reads TGTGCTCTTGGGGAACTTGGGTCCTACGGTTTTCCTATGTACTGGGGGACCCTACTTAGGACTAAACTCATCTTT. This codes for CALGELGSYGFPMYWGTLLRTKLIF.